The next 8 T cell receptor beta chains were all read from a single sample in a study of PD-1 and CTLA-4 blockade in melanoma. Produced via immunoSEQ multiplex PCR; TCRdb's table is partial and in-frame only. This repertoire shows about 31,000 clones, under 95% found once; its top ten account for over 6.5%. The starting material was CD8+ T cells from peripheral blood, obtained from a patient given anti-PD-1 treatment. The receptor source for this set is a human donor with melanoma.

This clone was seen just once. The CDR3: CASSPKTGGVYNEQFF. The CDR3 bases are TGTGCCAGCAGCCCCAAGACCGGGGGGGTATACAATGAGCAGTTCTTC. The chain combines TRBV11-3 with TRBJ2-1, with 8 nucleotides matching TRBD2. Germline CDR1 and CDR2: SGHNT and YENEEA. With 5 bases clipped from V and 4 bases from J, the junction kept 10 bases outside the gene matches. The CDR3 spans 16 residues.

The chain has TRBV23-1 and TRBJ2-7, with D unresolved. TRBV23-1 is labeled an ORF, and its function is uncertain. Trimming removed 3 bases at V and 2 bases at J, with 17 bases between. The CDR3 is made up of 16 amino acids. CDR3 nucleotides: TGCGCCAGCAGTCATACAGCCCCCGGTACTACCTACGAGCAGTACTTC. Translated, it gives CASSHTAPGTTYEQYF.

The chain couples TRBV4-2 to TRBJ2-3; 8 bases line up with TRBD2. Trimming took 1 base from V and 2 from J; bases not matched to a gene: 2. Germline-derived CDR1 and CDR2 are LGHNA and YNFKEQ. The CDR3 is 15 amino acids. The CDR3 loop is CASSQVAGLTDTQYF. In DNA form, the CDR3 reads TGTGCCAGCAGCCAAGTAGCGGGACTCACAGATACGCAGTATTTT.

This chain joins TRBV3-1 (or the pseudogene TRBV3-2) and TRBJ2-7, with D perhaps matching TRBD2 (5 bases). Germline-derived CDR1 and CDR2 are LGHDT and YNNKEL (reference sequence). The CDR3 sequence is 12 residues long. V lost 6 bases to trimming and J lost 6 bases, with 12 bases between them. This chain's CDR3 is CASSPNGVEQYF. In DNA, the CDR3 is TGTGCCAGCAGTCCAAACGGGGTCGAGCAGTACTTC.

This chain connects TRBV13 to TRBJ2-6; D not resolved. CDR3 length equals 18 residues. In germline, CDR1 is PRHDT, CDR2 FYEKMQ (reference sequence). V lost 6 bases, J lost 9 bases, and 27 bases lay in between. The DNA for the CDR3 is TGTGCCAGCAGTTCCGGCGAACTGAGTACAAAGTCGGGCAACGTCCTGACTTTC. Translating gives CASSSGELSTKSGNVLTF. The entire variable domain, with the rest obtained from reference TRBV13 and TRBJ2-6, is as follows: AAGVIQSPRHLIKEKRETATLKCYPIPRHDTVYWYQQGPGQDPQFLISFYEKMQSDKGSIPDRFSAQQFSDYHSELNMSSLELGDSALYFCASSSGELSTKSGNVLTFGAGSRLTVL.

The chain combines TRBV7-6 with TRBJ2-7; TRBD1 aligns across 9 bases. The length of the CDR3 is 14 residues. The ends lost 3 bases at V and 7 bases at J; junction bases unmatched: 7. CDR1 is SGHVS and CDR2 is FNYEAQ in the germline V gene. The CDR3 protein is CASSFGTGKYEQYF. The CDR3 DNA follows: TGTGCCAGCAGCTTCGGGACAGGGAAATATGAGCAGTACTTC.

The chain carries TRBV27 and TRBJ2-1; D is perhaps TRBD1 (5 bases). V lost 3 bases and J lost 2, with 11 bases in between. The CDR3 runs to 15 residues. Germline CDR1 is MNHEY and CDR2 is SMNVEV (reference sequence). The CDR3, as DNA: TGTGCCAGCAGTTTCGAGTCAGGGCCCTACAATGAGCAGTTCTTC. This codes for CASSFESGPYNEQFF.

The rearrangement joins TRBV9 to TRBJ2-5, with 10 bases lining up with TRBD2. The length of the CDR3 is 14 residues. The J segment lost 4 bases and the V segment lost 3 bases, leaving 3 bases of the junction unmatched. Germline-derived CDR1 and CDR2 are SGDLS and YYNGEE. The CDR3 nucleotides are TGTGCCAGCAGCGCTAGCGGGAGAGGAGAGACCCAGTACTTC. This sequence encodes CASSASGRGETQYF. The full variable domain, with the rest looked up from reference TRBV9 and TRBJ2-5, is DSGVTQTPKHLITATGQRVTLRCSPRSGDLSVYWYQQSLDQGLQFLIQYYNGEERAKGNILERFSAQQFPDLHSELNLSSLELGDSALYFCASSASGRGETQYFGPGTRLLVL.